These 5 T cell receptor beta chains share one sample of origin, sequenced in a study of T cell responses to AZD1222 COVID-19 vaccine (dated by TCRdb to the early 2020s). Library method: the immunoSEQ multiplex PCR assay. TCRdb carries this immuneACCESS record with in-frame sequences only. Its versions omit some clonotypes, under half of them owing to an unresolved V gene in the studies checked, with the rest unexplained. This sample gives some 110,000 clones in total; around 89% of them show up just once. 4.2% of the sample comes from the top ten. Explained via the paper, the time point label denotes: baseline before first vaccination. This sample comprised peripheral blood, obtained on day 0 of AZD1222 vaccination. These receptors came from an adult in good health.

In its sample, this clone was seen a few times. V gene TRBV2 combines with J gene TRBJ1-4; maybe TRBD1 (5 bases). Deletions cut 8 bases from V and 2 bases from J, with 15 bases between. The V gene's germline CDR1 is SNHLY and CDR2 FYNNEI. CDR3 length: 15 residues. The CDR3 reads CASVYQGDTNEKLFF. The DNA for the CDR3 is TGTGCCAGCGTCTATCAGGGAGACACTAATGAAAAACTGTTTTTT.

This clone was picked up one time. The chain carries TRBV4-3 and TRBJ1-5; no firm D call. The germline gives CDR1 LGHNA, CDR2 YSLEER. The CDR3 extends over 15 amino acids. V was trimmed by 0 bases and J by 3 bases, leaving 9 bases between them. In DNA form, the CDR3 reads TGCGCCAGCAGCCAAGAACACGGGGTCAATCAGCCCCAGCATTTT. Amino acids: CASSQEHGVNQPQHF.

CDR3 sequence: CASSAGTSGRVYEQYF. CDR3 bases: TGTGCCAGCAGCGCTGGGACTAGCGGGAGGGTATACGAGCAGTACTTC. This rearrangement joins TRBV28 to TRBJ2-7, with 16 bases aligning to TRBD2. The length of the CDR3 is 16 residues. The junction had 6 bases not matched to a gene; V was cut back by 6 bases and J by 4 bases. Germline V lookup: CDR1 MDHEN, CDR2 SYDVKM.

Concerning this clone itself: The same CDR3 can be traced to other DNA sequences in this sample. The genes are TRBV5-1 and TRBJ1-2, with D uncertain. The CDR3 has 13 residues. The germline gives CDR1 SGHRS, CDR2 YFSETQ. V shed 2 bases and J shed 4 bases, with 9 bases lying between them. CDR3 sequence (DNA): TGCGCCAGCAGCTTTGAACGGTCCTATGGCTACACCTTC. Translated: CASSFERSYGYTF. Combining the CDR3 with reference TRBV5-1 and TRBJ1-2 gives the whole variable domain KAGVTQTPRYLIKTRGQQVTLSCSPISGHRSVSWYQQTPGQGLQFLFEYFSETQRNKGNFPGRFSGRQFSNSRSEMNVSTLELGDSALYLCASSFERSYGYTFGSGTRLTVV.

This clone turned up a few times. The rearrangement uses TRBV18 and TRBJ1-1; D not certain. Germline CDR1 is KGHSH and CDR2 is LQKENI. Trimming removed 4 bases at V and 3 bases at J, with 15 bases between. The length of the CDR3 is 15 residues. CDR3 nucleotide sequence: TGTGCCAGCTCACGGGCGATGGGCGGGGACACTGAAGCTTTCTTT. The encoded protein is CASSRAMGGDTEAFF.